This passage covers 23 T cell receptor beta chains from one sample sequenced in a study of somatic mutations in cytotoxic T cells in rheumatoid arthritis (dated by TCRdb to the late 2010s). The library was obtained by the immunoSEQ multiplex PCR assay. TCRdb mirrors the immuneACCESS table, restricted to in-frame sequences. Some clones are absent from its copies; in checked studies, under half trace to an unresolved V gene, and the reason for the others is unknown. The sample records some 25,000 clones, roughly 80% of which are singletons. In total, the top ten clones hold approximately 9.9% of the sample. The sample taken for sequencing was CD8+ T cells sorted from blood. The source of these receptors is a woman between 18 and 29 years old in good health.

This clone was counted only a few times. The rearrangement uses TRBV9 and TRBJ2-4; 7 bases are shared with TRBD2. V lost 3 bases and J lost 8; bases outside the gene matches: 8. This CDR3 has 14 residues. Looked up from germline, CDR1 is SGDLS and CDR2 is YYNGEE. CDR3 residues: CASSAVGGGDIQYF. The CDR3 DNA follows: TGTGCCAGCAGCGCCGTGGGTGGGGGGGACATTCAGTACTTC.

The rearrangement links TRBV6-6 to TRBJ2-7; 7 positions match TRBD2. Germline loops: CDR1 MNHNY, CDR2 SVGAGI (reference sequence). Losses at the gene ends were 4 bases for V and 2 bases for J; bases not matched to a gene: 8. The CDR3 covers 15 residues. As DNA, the CDR3 is TGTGCCAGCAGTTTCGAACCCGGACTAGCCTACGAGCAGTACTTC. Its protein product is CASSFEPGLAYEQYF.

The genes are TRBV6-1 and TRBJ1-2, with 7 positions matching TRBD1. The CDR3 is made up of 19 amino acids. Germline V gene lookup returns CDR1 MNHNS and CDR2 SASEGT. V lost 2 bases, J lost 4 bases, and 19 bases stayed unmatched. In DNA form, the CDR3 reads TGTGCCAGCAGTGAAAACCCTGGACAGGCCAGATTTATTTCCTATGGCTACACCTTC. Its protein is CASSENPGQARFISYGYTF.

J is TRBJ2-1 and V is TRBV11-3; 8 nucleotides line up with TRBD2. Germline-derived CDR1 and CDR2 are SGHNT and YENEEA. This CDR3 comprises 16 residues. V was clipped by 2 bases and J by 4 bases; unmatched bases: 7. CDR3 bases: TGTGCCAGCAGCTTAAAAAGCGGGAGTCGGTACAATGAGCAGTTCTTC. Residues: CASSLKSGSRYNEQFF.

V is TRBV27 and J is TRBJ2-3; 8 positions match TRBD1. Germline V gene data show CDR1 as MNHEY and CDR2 as SMNVEV (reference sequence). CDR3 size: 14 residues. V was pared by 5 bases and J by 4 bases, with 5 bases of the junction left unmatched. CDR3 DNA sequence: TGTGCCAGCAGTCTCGAACAGGGGGCAGATACGCAGTATTTT. This encodes CASSLEQGADTQYF.

The chain is built from TRBV27 and TRBJ2-7; 7 bases agree with TRBD1. The CDR3 has 14 residues. V trimming: 7 bases; J trimming: 2 bases; junction bases outside the gene matches: 8. The germline V gene encodes CDR1 MNHEY and CDR2 SMNVEV (reference sequence). This CDR3 reads CASTPHQGAYEQYF. DNA of the CDR3: TGTGCCAGCACCCCCCACCAGGGGGCCTACGAGCAGTACTTC.

This chain connects TRBV5-8 to TRBJ1-2; D possibly corresponds to TRBD1 (5 bases). Germline CDR1 reads SGHTS; CDR2 reads YDEGEE. The CDR3 extends over 15 amino acids. The V end was cut by 0 bases, the J end by 2 bases, with 11 bases between. CDR3 bases: TGTGCCAGCAGCTTGGCGGACATCAGCAACTATGGCTACACCTTC. This gives the protein CASSLADISNYGYTF.

V and J are TRBV28 and TRBJ2-1; D gene unclear. The germline gives CDR1 MDHEN, CDR2 SYDVKM. The V gene lost 5 bases and the J gene lost 9 bases, with 11 bases spanning the gap. The CDR3 consists of 12 residues. The CDR3 region has the DNA TGTGCCAGCAGTGCCTTAGACCCTGAGCAGTTCTTC. The encoded protein is CASSALDPEQFF.

This clone was counted only a few times. The gene calls are TRBV2 and TRBJ2-2; D unresolved. The CDR3 is 12 amino acids. The V gene's germline CDR1 is SNHLY and CDR2 FYNNEI. The ends were cut back, 3 bases at V and 3 bases at J, with 2 bases in the middle. CDR3 in amino acids: CASSDHTGELFF. In nucleotides, the CDR3 is TGTGCCAGCAGTGATCACACCGGGGAGCTGTTTTTT.

The CDR3 sequence: CASRYDRGTNTEAFF. CDR3 DNA: TGCGCCAGCAGATACGACAGGGGGACGAACACTGAAGCTTTCTTT. The chain recombines TRBV4-1 with TRBJ1-1; the match to TRBD1 covers 9 bases. The germline gives CDR1 MGHRA, CDR2 YSYEKL. The trim removed 6 bases at V and 1 base at J, leaving 6 bases unmatched. The CDR3 length is 15 residues.

The rearrangement links TRBV7-3 to TRBJ1-6, with TRBD1 identical over 11 bases. This CDR3 is 15 amino acids long. The germline V gene has CDR1 SGHTA and CDR2 FQGTGA. V gave up 4 bases and J gave up 10 bases; unmatched junction bases: 6. CDR3 coding DNA: TGTGCCAGCAGCTGGACAGGGGGCAAGGCCTCACCCCTCCACTTT. It specifies CASSWTGGKASPLHF. Using reference TRBV7-3 and TRBJ1-6 for the parts outside the CDR3, the full variable domain is GAGVSQTPSNKVTEKGKYVELRCDPISGHTALYWYRQSLGQGPEFLIYFQGTGAADDSGLPNDRFFAVRPEGSVSTLKIQRTERGDSAVYLCASSWTGGKASPLHFGNGTRLTVT.

J is TRBJ2-2 and V is TRBV27; no firm D call. From germline, CDR1 is MNHEY and CDR2 SMNVEV (reference sequence). The CDR3 consists of 12 residues. V dropped 5 bases and J dropped 3 bases, with 4 bases sitting between them. Here the CDR3 DNA reads TGTGCCAGCAGTCCCTACACCGGGGAGCTGTTTTTT. Its protein product is CASSPYTGELFF.

This clone was picked up a small number of times. DNA for the CDR3: TGTGCCAGCAGTTTCCGCCGGGACATCCGGGAAGAGACCCAGTACTTC. Translating gives CASSFRRDIREETQYF. The J gene is TRBJ2-5, the V gene TRBV27, with a weak D call TRBD1 (6 bases). The CDR3 has 16 residues. V lost 3 bases and J 3 bases, leaving 17 bases between the germline ends. Per the germline V gene, CDR1 is MNHEY and CDR2 is SMNVEV (reference sequence).

V and J are TRBV15 and TRBJ2-7, with D possibly being TRBD1 (6 bases). CDR3 length: 14 amino acids. Germline V gene sequence: CDR1 LNHNV, CDR2 YYDKDF (reference sequence). Deletions cut 2 bases from V and 2 bases from J, with 10 bases between. CDR3 nucleotide sequence: TGTGCCACCAGCAGATTCGGACAGACCTACGAGCAGTACTTC. It is translated as CATSRFGQTYEQYF.

The chain combines TRBV15 with TRBJ2-5; perhaps TRBD1 as D (5 bases). TRBJ2-7 matches the DNA end more closely, so the J call is doubtful. There are 14 residues in the CDR3. Germline CDR1 is LNHNV and CDR2 is YYDKDF (reference sequence). CDR3 in amino acids: CATSPHVRAYEQYF. In DNA, the CDR3 is TGTGCCACCAGCCCGCATGTCAGGGCCTACGAGCAGTACTTC.

The chain has TRBV27 and TRBJ2-1; D is ambiguous. The CDR3 has 14 residues. Trimming took off 0 bases at V and 8 bases at J, with 11 bases between the two ends. The germline CDR1 and CDR2 sequences are MNHEY and SMNVEV (reference sequence). The CDR3 DNA reads TGTGCCAGCAGTTTATCGCAAGGGCTCTATGAGCAGTTCTTC. Translating gives CASSLSQGLYEQFF.

This clone was seen a single time. The chain couples TRBV27 to TRBJ2-7; D is possibly TRBD2 (5 bases). V was cut by 2 bases and J by 4 bases, with 12 bases left in between. CDR3 length: 14 residues. Germline loops: CDR1 MNHEY, CDR2 SMNVEV (reference sequence). The CDR3 spells CASSLEWPGYEQYF. The CDR3 DNA reads as TGTGCCAGCAGTTTAGAGTGGCCGGGGTACGAGCAGTACTTC.

The chain has TRBV28 and TRBJ2-3, with TRBD1 matching over 10 bases. In germline, CDR1 is MDHEN, CDR2 SYDVKM. The CDR3 has 15 residues. Trimming removed 5 bases from V and 4 bases from J; junction bases left unmatched: 6. This CDR3 is CASSLGQGVADTQYF. The CDR3 DNA reads as TGTGCCAGCAGTCTCGGACAGGGGGTAGCAGATACGCAGTATTTT.

The chain recombines TRBV11-3 with TRBJ2-5; 10 bases map to TRBD2. The CDR3 is made up of 17 amino acids. V lost 1 base, J lost 2 bases, and 7 bases stayed unmatched. Germline V gene sequence: CDR1 SGHNT, CDR2 YENEEA. The CDR3 here is CASSLGSGGPPQETQYF. Written as DNA, the CDR3 is TGTGCCAGCAGCTTAGGTAGCGGGGGGCCTCCTCAAGAGACCCAGTACTTC.

The chain employs TRBV9 and TRBJ2-1; D is possibly TRBD2 (5 bases). CDR3 length: 17 residues. The germline CDR1 and CDR2 sequences are SGDLS and YYNGEE. V was shortened by 3 bases and J by 8 bases, with 24 bases between the two germline ends. In DNA form, the CDR3 reads TGTGCCAGCAGCGGCGGCGAAGACTATTATAAAGGCGATGAGCAGTTCTTC. This sequence encodes CASSGGEDYYKGDEQFF. Filled out from reference TRBV9 and TRBJ2-1, the complete variable domain reads DSGVTQTPKHLITATGQRVTLRCSPRSGDLSVYWYQQSLDQGLQFLIQYYNGEERAKGNILERFSAQQFPDLHSELNLSSLELGDSALYFCASSGGEDYYKGDEQFFGPGTRLTVL.

The rearrangement joins TRBV14 to TRBJ2-1, with D perhaps matching TRBD1 (5 bases). V was clipped by 4 bases and J by 6 bases, with 16 bases between them. Germline V gives CDR1 SGHDN, CDR2 FVKESK. This CDR3 contains 15 residues. The CDR3 nucleotides read TGTGCCAGCAGCCCCACGGAAGGCAGGGCCAATGAGCAGTTCTTC. It encodes CASSPTEGRANEQFF.

The count of this clone is one. J is TRBJ2-7 and V is TRBV13, with D uncertain. Between the trimmed V and J ends, which lost 5 bases and 7 bases, there was a span of 12 bases. The CDR3 spans 12 residues. Germline CDR1 PRHDT, CDR2 FYEKMQ (reference sequence). The CDR3 spells CASSLGFGEQYF. In DNA, the CDR3 is TGTGCCAGCAGCCTCGGGTTCGGGGAGCAGTACTTC.

The gene calls are TRBV5-6 and TRBJ2-3, with 10 bases aligning to TRBD1. The CDR3 runs to 17 residues. Germline trimming cut 3 bases from V and 5 bases from J; bases unmatched to any gene: 12. In germline, CDR1 is SGHDT, CDR2 YYEEEE. The CDR3 sequence is CASSSSGTGVFGDTQYF. The CDR3 bases are TGTGCCAGCAGCTCTTCCGGGACAGGGGTATTTGGAGATACGCAGTATTTT.